This T cell receptor beta chain was found in a study of radiation and T cells in renal cell carcinoma. Whole-study results and caveats: In blood, top tumor clones expanded by 2 weeks, shrinking by 4.

This CDR3 spans 13 amino acids. The germline V gene encodes CDR1 LNHDA and CDR2 SQIVND (reference sequence). Trimming took 6 bases from V and 5 from J, leaving 11 bases between them. This clone has just a few counts. The antigen is unknown. Method: immunoSEQ multiplex PCR; TCRdb's copy keeps in-frame clones and lacks some. The repertoire includes about 59,000 clones, approximately 80% of them detected once, and 7.3% sits in the top ten. Time point denoted: baseline pretreatment blood. The treatment here: 15 Gy SBRT to primary tumor, nephrectomy 4 weeks later. Clear cell pathology was present in this patient's renal cell carcinoma.

The chain links TRBV19 to TRBJ1-5; tentative D call: TRBD1 (6 bases). This TCR was recovered from a man aged 55 to 70 with renal cell carcinoma. Sequenced material: blood, taken from a patient whose treatment included radiotherapy and nephrectomy. The CDR3 loop reads CASSQGMYQPQHF. The CDR3 DNA reads as TGTGCCAGTAGCCAGGGGATGTATCAGCCCCAGCATTTT.